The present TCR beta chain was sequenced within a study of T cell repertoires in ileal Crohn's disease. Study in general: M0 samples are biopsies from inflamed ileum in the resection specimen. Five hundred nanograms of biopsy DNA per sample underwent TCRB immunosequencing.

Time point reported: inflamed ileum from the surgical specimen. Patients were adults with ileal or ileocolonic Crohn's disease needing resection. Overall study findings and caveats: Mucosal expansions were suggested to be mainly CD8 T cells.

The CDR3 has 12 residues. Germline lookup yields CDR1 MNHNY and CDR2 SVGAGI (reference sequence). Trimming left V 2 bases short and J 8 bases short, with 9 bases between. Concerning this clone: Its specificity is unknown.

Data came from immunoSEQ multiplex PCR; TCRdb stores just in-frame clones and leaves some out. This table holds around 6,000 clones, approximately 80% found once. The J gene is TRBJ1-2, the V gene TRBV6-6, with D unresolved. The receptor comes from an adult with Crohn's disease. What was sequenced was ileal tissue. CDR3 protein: CASSYPMEGYTF. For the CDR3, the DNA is TGTGCCAGCAGTTACCCCATGGAGGGCTACACCTTC.